Described below is a single TCR beta chain sequence and its context. Its antigen remains unknown. This record comes from a study of T cells in localized non-small cell lung cancer. Study-level findings and limits: Only one tumor region went through sequencing, so heterogeneity may still be there. Uninvolved adjacent lung had higher T cell clonality than tumor and all other tissues. In the blood, greater T cell density corresponded to longer overall survival. Appearing in adjacent lung were a median about 50 of the top 100 tumor clones.

The CDR3 covers 15 residues. The germline V and J ends were trimmed by 0 bases and 3 bases, with 8 bases remaining between them. From germline, CDR1 is MNHNY and CDR2 SVGAGI (reference sequence). Data came from immunoSEQ multiplex PCR; TCRdb stores just in-frame clones and leaves some out. The repertoire has 25,000 or so clones, around 87% of them found once; the top ten carry roughly 6.2%. The specimen comprised PBMCs, sampled before any cancer treatment. V gene TRBV6-6 combines with J gene TRBJ1-4; no reliable D call. The TCR was taken from a man aged 40-75 years with stage II lung adenocarcinoma. The CDR3 here is CASSYSVPPNEKLFF. CDR3 coding DNA: TGTGCCAGCAGTTACTCTGTGCCGCCTAATGAAAAACTGTTTTTT.